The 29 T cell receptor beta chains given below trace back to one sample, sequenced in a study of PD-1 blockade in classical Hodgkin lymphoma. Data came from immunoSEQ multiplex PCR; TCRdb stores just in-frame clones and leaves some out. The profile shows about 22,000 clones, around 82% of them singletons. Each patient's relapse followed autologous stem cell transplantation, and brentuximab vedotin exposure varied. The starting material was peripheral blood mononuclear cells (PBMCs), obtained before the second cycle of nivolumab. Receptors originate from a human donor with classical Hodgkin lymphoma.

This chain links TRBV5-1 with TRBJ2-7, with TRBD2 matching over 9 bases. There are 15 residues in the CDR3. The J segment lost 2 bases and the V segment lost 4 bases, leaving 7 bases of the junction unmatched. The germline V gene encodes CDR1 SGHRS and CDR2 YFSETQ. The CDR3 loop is CASSVTSGNTYEQYF. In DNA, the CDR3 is TGCGCCAGCAGCGTGACTAGCGGAAATACCTACGAGCAGTACTTC. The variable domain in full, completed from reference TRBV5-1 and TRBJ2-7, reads KAGVTQTPRYLIKTRGQQVTLSCSPISGHRSVSWYQQTPGQGLQFLFEYFSETQRNKGNFPGRFSGRQFSNSRSEMNVSTLELGDSALYLCASSVTSGNTYEQYFGPGTRLTVT.

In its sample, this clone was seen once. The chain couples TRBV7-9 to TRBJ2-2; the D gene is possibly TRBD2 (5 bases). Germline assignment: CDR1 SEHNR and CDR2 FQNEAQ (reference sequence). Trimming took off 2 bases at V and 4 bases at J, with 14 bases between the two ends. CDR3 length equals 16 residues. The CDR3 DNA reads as TGTGCCAGCAGCTTAAGTCTGGGAGAAAGCACCGGGGAGCTGTTTTTT. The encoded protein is CASSLSLGESTGELFF. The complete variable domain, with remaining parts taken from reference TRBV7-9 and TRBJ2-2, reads DTGVSQNPRHKITKRGQNVTFRCDPISEHNRLYWYRQTLGQGPEFLTYFQNEAQLEKSRLLSDRFSAERPKGSFSTLEIQRTEQGDSAMYLCASSLSLGESTGELFFGEGSRLTVL.

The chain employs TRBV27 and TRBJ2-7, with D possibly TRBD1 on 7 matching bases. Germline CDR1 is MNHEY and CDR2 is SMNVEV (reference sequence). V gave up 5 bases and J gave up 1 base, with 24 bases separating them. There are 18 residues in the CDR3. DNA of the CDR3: TGTGCCAGCAGTCTAAGGGGGGACAGACCCACAAATTCCTACGAGCAGTACTTC. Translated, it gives CASSLRGDRPTNSYEQYF.

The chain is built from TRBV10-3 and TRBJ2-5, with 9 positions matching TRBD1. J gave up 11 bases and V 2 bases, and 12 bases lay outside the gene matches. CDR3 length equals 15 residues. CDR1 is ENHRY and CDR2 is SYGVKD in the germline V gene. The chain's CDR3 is CAISERTGAFGEQYF. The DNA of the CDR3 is TGTGCCATCAGTGAGAGGACAGGGGCTTTTGGTGAGCAGTACTTC.

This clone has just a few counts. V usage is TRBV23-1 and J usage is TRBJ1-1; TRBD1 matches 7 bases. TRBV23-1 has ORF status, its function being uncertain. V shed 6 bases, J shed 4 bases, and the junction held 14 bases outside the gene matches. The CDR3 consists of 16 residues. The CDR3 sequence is CASRPIINRGGTEAFF. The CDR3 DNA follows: TGCGCCAGCAGACCAATAATCAACAGGGGCGGCACTGAAGCTTTCTTT.

The DNA for the CDR3 is TGTGCCAGCAGGGGAAACAATGAGCAGTTCTTC. Amino acid sequence: CASRGNNEQFF. The chain recombines TRBV6-5 with TRBJ2-1; no firm D call. Germline V CDR1 and CDR2: MNHEY, SVGAGI. There are 11 residues in the CDR3. V shed 6 bases and J shed 5 bases, with 5 bases lying between them.

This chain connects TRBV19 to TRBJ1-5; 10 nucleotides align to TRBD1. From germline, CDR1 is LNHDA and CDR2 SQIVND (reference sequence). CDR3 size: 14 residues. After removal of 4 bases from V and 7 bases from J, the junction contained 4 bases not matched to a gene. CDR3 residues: CASSRQGAQQPQHF. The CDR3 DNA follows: TGTGCCAGTAGTAGACAGGGGGCACAGCAGCCCCAGCATTTT. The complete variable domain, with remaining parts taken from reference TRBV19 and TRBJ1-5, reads DGGITQSPKYLFRKEGQNVTLSCEQNLNHDAMYWYRQDPGQGLRLIYYSQIVNDFQKGDIAEGYSVSREKKESFPLTVTSAQKNPTAFYLCASSRQGAQQPQHFGDGTRLSIL.

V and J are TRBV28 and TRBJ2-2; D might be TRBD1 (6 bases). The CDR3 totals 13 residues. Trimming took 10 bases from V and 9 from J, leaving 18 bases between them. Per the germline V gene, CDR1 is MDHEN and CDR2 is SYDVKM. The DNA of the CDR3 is TGTGCCACCCCGACAGGCCGCTTAAGGGAGCTGTTTTTT. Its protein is CATPTGRLRELFF. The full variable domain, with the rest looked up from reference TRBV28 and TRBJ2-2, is DVKVTQSSRYLVKRTGEKVFLECVQDMDHENMFWYRQDPGLGLRLIYFSYDVKMKEKGDIPEGYSVSREKKERFSLILESASTNQTSMYLCATPTGRLRELFFGEGSRLTVL.

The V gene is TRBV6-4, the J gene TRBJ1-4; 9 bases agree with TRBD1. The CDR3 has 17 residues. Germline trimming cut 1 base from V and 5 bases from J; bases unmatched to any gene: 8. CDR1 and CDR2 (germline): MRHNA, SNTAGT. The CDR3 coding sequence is TGTGCCAGCAGTGACTTTGGGGGGACAGGGAGAAATGAAAAACTGTTTTTT. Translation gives CASSDFGGTGRNEKLFF.

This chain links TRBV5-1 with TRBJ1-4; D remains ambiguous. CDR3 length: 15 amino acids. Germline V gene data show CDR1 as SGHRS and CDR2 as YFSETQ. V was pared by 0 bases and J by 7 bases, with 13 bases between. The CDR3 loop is CASSLDGDPTEKLFF. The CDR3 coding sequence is TGCGCCAGCAGCTTGGATGGCGATCCCACTGAAAAACTGTTTTTT. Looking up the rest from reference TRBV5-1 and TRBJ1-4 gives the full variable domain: KAGVTQTPRYLIKTRGQQVTLSCSPISGHRSVSWYQQTPGQGLQFLFEYFSETQRNKGNFPGRFSGRQFSNSRSEMNVSTLELGDSALYLCASSLDGDPTEKLFFGSGTQLSVL.

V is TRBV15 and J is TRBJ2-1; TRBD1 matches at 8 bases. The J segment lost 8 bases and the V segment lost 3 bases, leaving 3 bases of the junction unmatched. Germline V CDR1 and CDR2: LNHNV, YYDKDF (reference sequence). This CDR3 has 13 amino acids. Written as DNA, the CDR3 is TGTGCCACCAGCAGGGACAGGGCCCATGAGCAGTTCTTC. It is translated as CATSRDRAHEQFF.

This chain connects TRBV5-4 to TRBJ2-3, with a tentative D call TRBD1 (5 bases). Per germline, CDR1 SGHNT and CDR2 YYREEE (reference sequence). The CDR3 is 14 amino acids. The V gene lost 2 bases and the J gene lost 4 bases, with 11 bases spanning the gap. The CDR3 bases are TGTGCCAGCAGCTTAGATTGGGGCTCAGATACGCAGTATTTT. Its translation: CASSLDWGSDTQYF.

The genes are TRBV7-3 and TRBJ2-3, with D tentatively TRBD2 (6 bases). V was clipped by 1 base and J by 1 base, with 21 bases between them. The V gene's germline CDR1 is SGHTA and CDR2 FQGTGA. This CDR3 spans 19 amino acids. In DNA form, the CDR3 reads TGTGCCAGCAGCTTAAAGGGGAGGTTGGGGTCGGTCGGCACAGATACGCAGTATTTT. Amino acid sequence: CASSLKGRLGSVGTDTQYF.

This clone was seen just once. CDR3 bases: TGTGCCAGCAGTTTTTTAGGTCAGCCCCAGCATTTT. It yields the protein CASSFLGQPQHF. V is TRBV28 and J is TRBJ1-5; D is undetermined. Per the germline V gene, CDR1 is MDHEN and CDR2 is SYDVKM. The CDR3 has 12 residues. Trimming took 3 bases from V and 6 from J, leaving 6 bases between them.

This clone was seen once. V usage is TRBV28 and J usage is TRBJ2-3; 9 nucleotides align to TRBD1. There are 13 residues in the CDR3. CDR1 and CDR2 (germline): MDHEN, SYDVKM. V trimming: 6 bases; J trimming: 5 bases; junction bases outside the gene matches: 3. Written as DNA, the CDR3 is TGTGCCAGCAGCGGGGACAGGGAAGATACGCAGTATTTT. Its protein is CASSGDREDTQYF.

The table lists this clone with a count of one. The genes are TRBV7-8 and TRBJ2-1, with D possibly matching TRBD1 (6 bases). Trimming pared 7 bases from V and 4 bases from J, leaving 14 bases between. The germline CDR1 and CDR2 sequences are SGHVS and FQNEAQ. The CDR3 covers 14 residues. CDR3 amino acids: CASTKAGQYNEQFF. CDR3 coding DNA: TGTGCCAGCACCAAAGCTGGACAGTACAATGAGCAGTTCTTC.

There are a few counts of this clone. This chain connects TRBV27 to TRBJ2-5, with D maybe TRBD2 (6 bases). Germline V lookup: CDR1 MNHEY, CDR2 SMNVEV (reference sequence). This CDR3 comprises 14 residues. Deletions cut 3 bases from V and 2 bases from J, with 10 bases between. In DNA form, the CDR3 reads TGTGCCAGCAGTTTTAGCGGAGGTCAAGAGACCCAGTACTTC. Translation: CASSFSGGQETQYF.

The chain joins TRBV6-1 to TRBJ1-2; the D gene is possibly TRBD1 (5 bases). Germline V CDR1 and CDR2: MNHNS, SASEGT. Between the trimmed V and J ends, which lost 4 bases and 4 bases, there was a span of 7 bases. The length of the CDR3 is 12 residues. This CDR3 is CASSGGGYGYTF. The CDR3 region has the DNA TGTGCCAGCAGTGGGGGGGGCTATGGCTACACCTTC.

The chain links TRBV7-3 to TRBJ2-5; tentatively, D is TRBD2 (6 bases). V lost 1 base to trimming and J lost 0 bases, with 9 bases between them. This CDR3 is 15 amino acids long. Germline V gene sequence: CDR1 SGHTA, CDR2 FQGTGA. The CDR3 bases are TGTGCCAGCAGCTTAAGGGGGGTACACCAAGAGACCCAGTACTTC. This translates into CASSLRGVHQETQYF. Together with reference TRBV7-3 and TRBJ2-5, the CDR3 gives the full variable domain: GAGVSQTPSNKVTEKGKYVELRCDPISGHTALYWYRQSLGQGPEFLIYFQGTGAADDSGLPNDRFFAVRPEGSVSTLKIQRTERGDSAVYLCASSLRGVHQETQYFGPGTRLLVL.

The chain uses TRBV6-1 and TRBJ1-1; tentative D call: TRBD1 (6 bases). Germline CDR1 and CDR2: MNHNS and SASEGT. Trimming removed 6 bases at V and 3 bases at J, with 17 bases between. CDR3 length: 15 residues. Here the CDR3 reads CASRRGGWEYTEAFF. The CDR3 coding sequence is TGTGCCAGCAGGAGGGGGGGTTGGGAGTACACTGAAGCTTTCTTT.

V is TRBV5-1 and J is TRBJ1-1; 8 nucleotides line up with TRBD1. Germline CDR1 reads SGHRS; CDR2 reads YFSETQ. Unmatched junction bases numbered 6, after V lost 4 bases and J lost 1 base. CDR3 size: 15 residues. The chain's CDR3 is CASSGNRGTNTEAFF. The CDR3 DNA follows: TGCGCCAGCAGCGGGAACAGGGGGACGAACACTGAAGCTTTCTTT.

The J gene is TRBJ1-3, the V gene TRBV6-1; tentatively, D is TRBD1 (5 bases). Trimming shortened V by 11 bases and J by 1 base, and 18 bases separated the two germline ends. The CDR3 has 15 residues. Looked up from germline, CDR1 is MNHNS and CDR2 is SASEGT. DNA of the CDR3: TGTGCCGTAGCGCGAGGGGCTGTATCTGGAAACACCATATATTTT. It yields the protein CAVARGAVSGNTIYF.

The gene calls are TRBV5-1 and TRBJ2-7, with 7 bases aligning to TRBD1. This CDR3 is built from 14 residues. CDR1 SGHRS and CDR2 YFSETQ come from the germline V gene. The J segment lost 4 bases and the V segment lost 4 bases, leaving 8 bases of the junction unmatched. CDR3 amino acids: CASSPLAGGYEQYF. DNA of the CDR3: TGCGCCAGCAGCCCCCTAGCAGGGGGTTACGAGCAGTACTTC.

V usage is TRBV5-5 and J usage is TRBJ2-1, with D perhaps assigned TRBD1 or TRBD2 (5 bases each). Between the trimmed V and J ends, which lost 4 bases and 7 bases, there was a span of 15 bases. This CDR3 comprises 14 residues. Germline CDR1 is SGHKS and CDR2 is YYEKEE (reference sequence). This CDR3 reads CASSGLGDSNEQFF. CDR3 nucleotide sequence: TGTGCCAGCAGCGGTCTGGGGGATAGTAATGAGCAGTTCTTC.

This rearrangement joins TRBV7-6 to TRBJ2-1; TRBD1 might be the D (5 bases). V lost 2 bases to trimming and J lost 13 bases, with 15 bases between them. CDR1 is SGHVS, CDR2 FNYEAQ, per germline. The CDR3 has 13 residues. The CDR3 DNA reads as TGTGCCAGCAGCTTATATGCAGGGCAAACCCAGTTCTTC. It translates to CASSLYAGQTQFF.

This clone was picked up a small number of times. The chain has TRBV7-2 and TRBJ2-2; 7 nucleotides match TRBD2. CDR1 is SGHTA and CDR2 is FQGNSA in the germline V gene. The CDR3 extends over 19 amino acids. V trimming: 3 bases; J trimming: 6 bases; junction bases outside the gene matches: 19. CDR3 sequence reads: CASSLRTQRWGLISGELFF. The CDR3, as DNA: TGTGCCAGCAGCTTGCGGACGCAACGATGGGGACTAATTTCCGGGGAGCTGTTTTTT.

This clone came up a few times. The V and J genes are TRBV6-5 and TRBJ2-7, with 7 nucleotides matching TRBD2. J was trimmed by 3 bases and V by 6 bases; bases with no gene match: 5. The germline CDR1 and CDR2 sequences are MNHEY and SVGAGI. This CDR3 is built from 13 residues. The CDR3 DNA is TGTGCCAGCAGAGAAGCGGGGAACTACGAGCAGTACTTC. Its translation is CASREAGNYEQYF.

The CDR3 is CASSVGTGQGGLNSNQPQHF. DNA of the CDR3: TGTGCCAGTAGTGTTGGGACAGGGCAGGGGGGACTCAATAGCAATCAGCCCCAGCATTTT. V and J are TRBV19 and TRBJ1-5; 9 bases map to TRBD1. With V trimmed by 5 bases and J by 0 bases, 17 bases remained unmatched. The germline gives CDR1 LNHDA, CDR2 SQIVND (reference sequence). CDR3 length: 20 amino acids.

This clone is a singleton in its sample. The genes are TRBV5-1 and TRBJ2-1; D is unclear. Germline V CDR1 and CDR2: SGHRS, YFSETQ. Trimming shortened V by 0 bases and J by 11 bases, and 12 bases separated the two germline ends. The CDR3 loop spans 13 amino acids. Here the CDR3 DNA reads TGCGCCAGCAGCTTGGCCGTTCCTCCTAAGCAGTTCTTC. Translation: CASSLAVPPKQFF.